This is a list of T cell receptor beta chains from one sample in a study of T cell responses to AZD1222 COVID-19 vaccine. Data came from immunoSEQ multiplex PCR; TCRdb stores just in-frame clones and leaves some out. The repertoire includes some 150,000 clones, about nine tenths of them detected once, and about 16% sits in the top ten. Sequenced material: peripheral blood, taken on day 0 of AZD1222 vaccination. The receptors originated from an adult in good health. Each CDR3 is given with its conserved first and last residue. D genes are given only for firm matches. The listing skips clone size in some rows; elsewhere it reads once, few, many or a size class.

j_gene	len	d_gene	v_gene	abundance	CDR3nt	CDR3aa
TRBJ1-3	14	.	TRBV11-3	once	TGTGCCAGCAGCGCCACGGGCTCTGGAAACACCATATATTTT	CASSATGSGNTIYF
TRBJ1-6	16	.	TRBV18	.	TGTGCCAGCTCACCACCGGAGACACACGATAATTCACCCCTCCACTTT	CASSPPETHDNSPLHF
TRBJ2-3	15	.	TRBV19	.	TGTGCCAGTAGTACTAAGGGGGAGGGCACAGATACGCAGTATTTT	CASSTKGEGTDTQYF
TRBJ1-2	13	.	TRBV28	.	TGTGCCAGCAGTTCACAGGGCCCCTATGGCTACACCTTC	CASSSQGPYGYTF
TRBJ2-7	11	.	TRBV7-9	once	TGTGCCAGCAGCGGGGCCTACGAGCAGTACTTC	CASSGAYEQYF
TRBJ2-2	15	.	TRBV7-9	.	TGTGCCAGCAGACAAACAGGGACGAACACCGGGGAGCTGTTTTTT	CASRQTGTNTGELFF
TRBJ2-2	16	.	TRBV3-1/TRBV3-2	.	TGTGCCAGCAGCCAAGACCCATGGGAGAACACCGGGGAGCTGTTTTTT	CASSQDPWENTGELFF
TRBJ2-3	17	TRBD2	TRBV3-1/TRBV3-2	.	TGTGCCAGCAGCCAAGGAAGGGGACTAGCTGCAACAGATACGCAGTATTTT	CASSQGRGLAATDTQYF
TRBJ1-3	15	TRBD1	TRBV18	.	TGTGCCAGCTCACTGGAGACAGGGGGTGGAAACACCATATATTTT	CASSLETGGGNTIYF
TRBJ2-7	16	TRBD2	TRBV4-3	.	TGCGCCAGCAGCCCCGGACTAGCGGGGGAGACCTACGAGCAGTACTTC	CASSPGLAGETYEQYF
TRBJ1-6	13	.	TRBV5-1	.	TGCGCCAGCAGACGGACGCCTCAATCACCCCTCCACTTT	CASRRTPQSPLHF
TRBJ2-5	15	TRBD1	TRBV25-1	.	TGTGCCAGCAGCGAGGCAGGGGGCGGCAGGGAGACCCAGTACTTC	CASSEAGGGRETQYF
TRBJ2-5	15	TRBD2	TRBV5-6	.	TGTGCCAGCAGCAGTTCAGCGGGGGGGCGACAGACCCAGTACTTC	CASSSSAGGRQTQYF
TRBJ2-3	16	TRBD2	TRBV18	.	TGTGCCAGCTCACCAAGCCCCGGGGGGGCCGAAGATACGCAGTATTTT	CASSPSPGGAEDTQYF
TRBJ2-7	15	.	TRBV27	.	TGTGCCAGCCAACCAGGGGACCGACTAACCTACGAGCAGTACTTC	CASQPGDRLTYEQYF
TRBJ1-5	14	.	TRBV2	.	TGTGCCAGCACCACCCGGGGTAGCAATCAGCCCCAGCATTTT	CASTTRGSNQPQHF
TRBJ1-4	14	.	TRBV27	.	TGTGCCAGCAGTTTGGGGGGGTTTAATGAAAAACTGTTTTTT	CASSLGGFNEKLFF
TRBJ1-5	15	TRBD1	TRBV5-1	.	TGCGCCAGCAGCTTGGAAGGACAGGGGGCCCAGCCCCAGCATTTT	CASSLEGQGAQPQHF
TRBJ1-6	17	TRBD1	TRBV5-1	once	TGCGCCAGCAGCTCCTCGACAGGGGGCTGGTATAATTCACCCCTCCACTTT	CASSSSTGGWYNSPLHF
TRBJ2-3	15	TRBD2	TRBV18	.	TGTGCCAGCTCACTTTTAGCGGGGTACACAGATACGCAGTATTTT	CASSLLAGYTDTQYF
TRBJ1-6	17	.	TRBV25-1	.	TGTGCCACCCAGGCCGAGGGGAGTAGCTCCTATAATTCACCCCTCCACTTT	CATQAEGSSSYNSPLHF
TRBJ1-1	13	.	TRBV5-1	once	TGCGCCAGCAGCTTTCAGGGGCCCACTGAAGCTTTCTTT	CASSFQGPTEAFF
TRBJ1-1	14	TRBD1	TRBV10-3	.	TGTGCCATCAGTGAACAGGGGACGAGGACTGAAGCTTTCTTT	CAISEQGTRTEAFF
TRBJ2-5	15	TRBD2	TRBV7-2	.	TGTGCCAGCAGCTTAGCAAGCGGGGGGGTAGAGACCCAGTACTTC	CASSLASGGVETQYF
TRBJ2-1	12	TRBD2	TRBV7-2	.	TGTGCCAGCACCTTAGCGGGGAATGAGCAGTTCTTC	CASTLAGNEQFF
TRBJ2-1	15	.	TRBV5-4	.	TGTGCCAGCAGCTTGGTTAGGGGCTCCTACAATGAGCAGTTCTTC	CASSLVRGSYNEQFF
TRBJ1-6	16	.	TRBV19	.	TGTGCCAGTGCACAGGGCCCGCCCGCTTATAATTCACCCCTCCACTTT	CASAQGPPAYNSPLHF
TRBJ2-2	17	TRBD2	TRBV19	.	TGTGCCAGTAGTACCCGGACTAGCGGGGGGGAAACCGGGGAGCTGTTTTTT	CASSTRTSGGETGELFF
TRBJ1-1	14	.	TRBV28	.	TGTGCCAGCGCTAGGGCCGACAGGTCCCTTGAAGCTTTCTTT	CASARADRSLEAFF
TRBJ2-7	15	TRBD1	TRBV7-9	.	TGTGCCAGCAGCTTCCTGGACAGGGGGTACTACGAGCAGTACTTC	CASSFLDRGYYEQYF
TRBJ1-3	15	.	TRBV19	.	TGTGCCAGTAGCGCCCCCTTCAGTTCTGGAAACACCATATATTTT	CASSAPFSSGNTIYF
TRBJ1-4	15	.	TRBV7-9	.	TGTGCCAGCAGCCCCCGTCGACAGGCGGCTGAAAAACTGTTTTTT	CASSPRRQAAEKLFF
TRBJ2-7	15	.	TRBV5-6	few	TGTGCCAGCAGCTTCGACAGGACCCTCTCCTACGAGCAGTACTTC	CASSFDRTLSYEQYF
TRBJ2-2	14	.	TRBV7-6	once	TGTGCCAGCAGCTTAACCCGGGGCACCGGGGAGCTGTTTTTT	CASSLTRGTGELFF
TRBJ1-1	14	.	TRBV5-1	.	TGCGCCAGCAGCTTGGCCCCGGAGAACACTGAAGCTTTCTTT	CASSLAPENTEAFF
TRBJ1-5	15	.	TRBV2	.	TGTGCCTCACGTCGGAACTCAGAGAAGGACCAGCCCCAGCATTTT	CASRRNSEKDQPQHF
TRBJ2-7	16	TRBD2	TRBV5-8	.	TGTGCCAGCAGCTTGGGGACCGGGACTAGCAGGGACGAGCAGTACTTC	CASSLGTGTSRDEQYF
TRBJ2-5	14	.	TRBV7-9	.	TGTGCCAGCAGCTGGAGGGGGCCCCAAGAGACCCAGTACTTC	CASSWRGPQETQYF
TRBJ2-7	16	.	TRBV6-1	.	TGTGCCAGCAGTGCCGGACGACAGCCTGAGACTACTGGGCAGTACTTC	CASSAGRQPETTGQYF
TRBJ2-2	15	.	TRBV6-4	many	TGTGCCAGCAGTGAGGGAGTAGAAAACACCGGGGAGCTGTTTTTT	CASSEGVENTGELFF
TRBJ1-4	13	.	TRBV29-1	.	TGCAGCGTCGAGGGGGGGAGTGAAGAAAAACTGTTTTTT	CSVEGGSEEKLFF
TRBJ1-2	15	.	TRBV19	.	TGTGCCAGTTCGAGTTCTGGGGCGAGAAGCTATGGCTACACCTTC	CASSSSGARSYGYTF
TRBJ1-6	15	.	TRBV7-6	.	TGTGCCAGCAGCTTATCGCCAAGGGGTGGATCACCCCTCCACTTT	CASSLSPRGGSPLHF
TRBJ2-7	15	.	TRBV11-2	.	TGTGCCAGCAGCTTAGATCGACCGCGAGGGACCGAGCAGTACTTC	CASSLDRPRGTEQYF
TRBJ2-5	15	.	TRBV7-2	.	TGTGCCAGCAGCCTGGGTCCCCTAGCCTCGGAGACCCAGTACTTC	CASSLGPLASETQYF
TRBJ2-3	13	TRBD2	TRBV18	.	TGTGCCAGCTCACCACCGGGAGGGGATACGCAGTATTTT	CASSPPGGDTQYF
TRBJ1-6	14	.	TRBV5-4	.	TGTGCCAGCAGCTTTAACAGGCCAGATTCACCCCTCCACTTT	CASSFNRPDSPLHF
TRBJ1-5	14	.	TRBV3-1/TRBV3-2	.	TGTGCCAGCAGCCAATACGGTGGCAATCAGCCCCAGCATTTT	CASSQYGGNQPQHF
TRBJ1-5	15	.	TRBV6-2/TRBV6-3	few	TGTGCCAGCAGTTTTGGCTCTCAGGGTTATCAGCCCCAGCATTTT	CASSFGSQGYQPQHF
TRBJ1-2	18	.	TRBV27	few	TGTGCCAGCAGTACTATAGTGTCTGTAAGGGAAGCTAACTATGGCTACACCTTC	CASSTIVSVREANYGYTF
TRBJ1-4	14	.	TRBV3-1/TRBV3-2	.	TGTGCCAGCAGCCATCGCCAGGGTACCGAAAAACTGTTTTTT	CASSHRQGTEKLFF
TRBJ1-1	12	.	TRBV30	.	TGTGCCTGGAGTGTAACGGAACAGGAAGCTTTCTTT	CAWSVTEQEAFF
TRBJ2-1	15	.	TRBV7-2	.	TGTGCCAGCAGCTTAATTCATCCCCCCATCAATGAGCAGTTCTTC	CASSLIHPPINEQFF
TRBJ1-6	15	.	TRBV5-1	.	TGCGCCAGCAGCTTGGAACAGGGAGGAAATTCACCCCTCCACTTT	CASSLEQGGNSPLHF
TRBJ1-1	15	TRBD1	TRBV4-2	.	TGTGCCAGCAGCCACGAGGACAGGGCGAACACTGAAGCTTTCTTT	CASSHEDRANTEAFF
TRBJ2-2	16	.	TRBV19	.	TGTGCCAGCAATTCGCCGGGACAAGCGAACACCGGGGAGCTGTTTTTT	CASNSPGQANTGELFF
TRBJ1-2	13	.	TRBV10-3	.	TGTGCCATCAGTGAGTCCCCGGGCGCCGGCTACACCTTC	CAISESPGAGYTF
TRBJ1-2	14	.	TRBV14	.	TGTGCCAGCAGCCGTGCGACAGGCTCCTATGGCTACACCTTC	CASSRATGSYGYTF
TRBJ2-7	16	TRBD2	TRBV5-5	.	TGTGCCAGCAGCTTGGCACCTAGCGGGGGGACTTACGAGCAGTACTTC	CASSLAPSGGTYEQYF
TRBJ1-1	14	.	TRBV5-4	.	TGTGCCAGCAGCTGGATCGGGACTGACACTGAAGCTTTCTTT	CASSWIGTDTEAFF